Following are 6 T cell receptor beta chains from one sample sequenced in a study of T cell repertoires in cytomegalovirus infection. TCRdb itself ran the reads through MiXCR, one entry per CDR3 protein. In the table there are roughly 140,000 distinct CDR3 sequences, 23% of which are singletons. Sequenced: PBMCs. These receptors originate from a human donor in good health (CMV status not recorded). Some clones in this sample may be carry-over from other donors' samples.

The chain carries TRBV2 and TRBJ2-1, with 8 bases identical to TRBD2. Germline CDR1 reads SNHLY; CDR2 reads FYNNEI. The CDR3 is 11 amino acids. J gave up 9 bases and V 7 bases, and 2 bases lay outside the gene matches. The CDR3 reads CASTAGGEQFF. As DNA, the CDR3 is TGTGCCAGCACCGCGGGGGGTGAGCAGTTCTTC.

Only a few counts were recorded for this clonotype. Here the CDR3 reads CSATNTDSGANVLTF. CDR3 coding DNA: TGCAGTGCCACCAACACAGACTCTGGGGCCAACGTCCTGACTTTC. The chain employs TRBV20-1 and TRBJ2-6; D unclear. The CDR3 runs 15 residues. Germline CDR1 reads DFQATT; CDR2 reads SNEGSKA (reference sequence). V lost 6 bases and J 0 bases, leaving 12 bases between the germline ends.

This clonotype turned up a few times. The chain employs TRBV6-1 and TRBJ1-3; TRBD1 agrees at 7 bases. The germline CDR1 and CDR2 sequences are MNHNS and SASEGT. Trimming removed 4 bases from V and 2 bases from J; junction bases left unmatched: 8. This CDR3 contains 16 residues. The CDR3 DNA sequence: TGTGCCAGCAGTGCCAGACAGGGAGCAACTGGAAACACCATATATTTT. This translates into CASSARQGATGNTIYF.

This clonotype was seen ten or more times. The genes are TRBV7-3 and TRBJ2-1; possibly TRBD1 for D (5 bases). The CDR3 consists of 15 residues. The ends were cut back, 5 bases at V and 0 bases at J, with 11 bases in the middle. Germline V gives CDR1 SGHTA, CDR2 FQGTGA. CDR3 in amino acids: CASSLRGGSYNEQFF. The CDR3 region has the DNA TGTGCCAGCAGCCTTAGGGGTGGCTCCTACAATGAGCAGTTCTTC. The full variable domain, in which reference TRBV7-3 and TRBJ2-1 provide the parts outside the CDR3, is GAGVSQTPSNKVTEKGKYVELRCDPISGHTALYWYRQSLGQGPEFLIYFQGTGAADDSGLPNDRFFAVRPEGSVSTLKIQRTERGDSAVYLCASSLRGGSYNEQFFGPGTRLTVL.

This chain connects TRBV24-1 to TRBJ2-5, with TRBD1 matching 7 bases. The CDR3 has 14 amino acids. Trimming cost V 10 bases and J 0 bases; bases outside gene matches: 7. Germline V gene lookup returns CDR1 KGHDR and CDR2 SFDVKD. The CDR3 loop is CATDSGTDQETQYF. Here the CDR3 DNA reads TGTGCCACAGATTCCGGGACAGACCAAGAGACCCAGTACTTC.

The chain links TRBV20-1 to TRBJ2-3; TRBD1 aligns across 7 bases. CDR3 size: 15 residues. Trimming at V came to 6 bases and at J to 1 base, leaving 10 bases not matched to a gene. Germline V gene lookup returns CDR1 DFQATT and CDR2 SNEGSKA (reference sequence). This CDR3 reads CSAPNPGGGTDTQYF. The CDR3 bases are TGCAGTGCGCCGAATCCAGGGGGAGGCACAGATACGCAGTATTTT.